A single sample is the source of the 2 T cell receptor beta chains below, sequenced in a study of blood T cell repertoires in COVID-19 (dated by TCRdb to about 2020). The library was generated by the immunoSEQ multiplex PCR assay. TCRdb provides this immuneACCESS table in a form limited to in-frame rearrangements. Some clones are lacking; in checked studies, under half of them reflect an unresolved V gene, and why the rest are absent is not known. The sample yields 350,000 or so clones; about 88% were counted once. The ten largest clones take up 1% of the sample. Sequenced: PBMCs or T cells enriched from blood (not recorded which). Source of these receptors: a woman in her twenties or thirties who had been exposed to COVID-19.

This clone has just one count. The J gene is TRBJ1-3, the V gene TRBV6-5; possibly TRBD1 for D (5 bases). V lost 2 bases, J lost 4 bases, and 12 bases lay in between. Germline-derived CDR1 and CDR2 are MNHEY and SVGAGI. The CDR3 length is 15 residues. In DNA form, the CDR3 reads TGTGCCAGCAGTTACCTCACGGGACTGGGAAACACCATATATTTT. Translating it yields CASSYLTGLGNTIYF.

The chain has TRBV7-9 and TRBJ1-5, with 7 nucleotides matching TRBD1. This CDR3 is built from 15 residues. Looked up from germline, CDR1 is SEHNR and CDR2 is FQNEAQ (reference sequence). Trimming took 5 bases from V and 7 from J; bases not matched to a gene: 11. CDR3 in DNA: TGTGCCAGCAGCGAAAAGGGGGCCGGCATACAGCCCCAGCATTTT. It is translated as CASSEKGAGIQPQHF.